This is a list of T cell receptor beta chains from one sample in a study of blood T cell repertoires in COVID-19. Sequenced by immunoSEQ multiplex PCR; TCRdb stores in-frame clones only, minus some. The table lists roughly 250,000 clones, around 80% of them singletons. The specimen sequenced was peripheral blood. These receptors all stem from a woman aged 40 to 49 with active or convalescent COVID-19. The CDR3 runs from the conserved cysteine through the conserved F or W. The D gene is left open where the match is weak. Not every row has a clone size; where given, it reads once, few, many or a size class.

v_gene: TRBV7-8; abundance: .; j_gene: TRBJ1-4; d_gene: TRBD1; CDR3aa: CASSLGGGREKLFF; CDR3nt: TGTGCCAGCAGCTTAGGAGGGGGCCGTGAAAAACTGTTTTTT
v_gene: TRBV29-1; abundance: .; j_gene: TRBJ2-5; d_gene: TRBD2; CDR3aa: CSVEASRRLAGGQETQYF; CDR3nt: TGCAGCGTTGAAGCTTCCCGGCGATTGGCGGGGGGGCAAGAGACCCAGTACTTC
v_gene: TRBV5-1; abundance: .; j_gene: TRBJ2-2; d_gene: .; CDR3aa: CASSSGPGAGRELFF; CDR3nt: TGCGCCAGCAGCTCCGGCCCTGGGGCGGGGCGGGAGCTGTTTTTT
v_gene: TRBV6-5; abundance: .; j_gene: TRBJ2-2; d_gene: TRBD2; CDR3aa: CASSYLAGGPGELFF; CDR3nt: TGTGCCAGCAGTTATCTAGCGGGGGGGCCCGGGGAGCTGTTTTTT
v_gene: TRBV6-2/TRBV6-3; abundance: once; j_gene: TRBJ2-7; d_gene: TRBD1; CDR3aa: CASSYSLTGNEQYF; CDR3nt: TGTGCCAGCAGTTACTCCTTGACAGGGAACGAGCAGTACTTC
v_gene: TRBV7-8; abundance: .; j_gene: TRBJ1-6; d_gene: .; CDR3aa: CASSLVRGRDSPLHF; CDR3nt: TGTGCCAGCAGCTTAGTTAGGGGTAGGGATTCACCCCTCCACTTT
v_gene: TRBV28; abundance: .; j_gene: TRBJ1-4; d_gene: .; CDR3aa: CASSPAVGLNEKLFF; CDR3nt: TGTGCCAGCAGTCCCGCCGTCGGACTGAATGAAAAACTGTTTTTT
v_gene: TRBV2; abundance: .; j_gene: TRBJ2-5; d_gene: TRBD1; CDR3aa: CASSVSTGSETQYF; CDR3nt: TGTGCCAGCAGCGTATCGACAGGGTCAGAGACCCAGTACTTC
v_gene: TRBV19; abundance: .; j_gene: TRBJ1-1; d_gene: .; CDR3aa: CASSLLQGNTEAFF; CDR3nt: TGTGCCAGTAGCCTACTCCAGGGGAACACTGAAGCTTTCTTT
v_gene: TRBV6-1; abundance: .; j_gene: TRBJ1-1; d_gene: .; CDR3aa: CASSDVGGREAFF; CDR3nt: TGTGCCAGCAGTGACGTAGGAGGGCGTGAAGCTTTCTTT
v_gene: TRBV15; abundance: few; j_gene: TRBJ1-1; d_gene: .; CDR3aa: CATNTYDIGQNTEAFF; CDR3nt: TGTGCCACCAACACGTACGATATAGGACAGAACACTGAAGCTTTCTTT
v_gene: TRBV30; abundance: .; j_gene: TRBJ2-7; d_gene: TRBD1; CDR3aa: CAWTRTGPYEQYF; CDR3nt: TGTGCCTGGACCAGGACAGGGCCCTACGAGCAGTACTTC
v_gene: TRBV19; abundance: .; j_gene: TRBJ2-3; d_gene: TRBD2; CDR3aa: CASTARFGGGPSTDTQYF; CDR3nt: TGTGCCAGTACGGCCCGATTCGGCGGGGGGCCAAGCACAGATACGCAGTATTTT
v_gene: TRBV29-1; abundance: .; j_gene: TRBJ1-4; d_gene: .; CDR3aa: CSVERQASDEKLFF; CDR3nt: TGCAGCGTTGAGCGACAGGCGTCTGATGAAAAACTGTTTTTT
v_gene: TRBV5-6; abundance: .; j_gene: TRBJ1-3; d_gene: .; CDR3aa: CASSSPRAGTRNTIYF; CDR3nt: TGTGCCAGCAGCTCCCCCCGGGCGGGCACGAGAAACACCATATATTTT
v_gene: TRBV30; abundance: .; j_gene: TRBJ2-5; d_gene: TRBD2; CDR3aa: CAWSPPAGEETQYF; CDR3nt: TGTGCCTGGAGTCCCCCAGCGGGGGAAGAGACCCAGTACTTC
v_gene: TRBV18; abundance: .; j_gene: TRBJ1-3; d_gene: TRBD1; CDR3aa: CASSPPGQGGNTIYF; CDR3nt: TGTGCCAGCTCACCTCCGGGACAGGGGGGAAACACCATATATTTT
v_gene: TRBV5-4; abundance: .; j_gene: TRBJ2-7; d_gene: .; CDR3aa: CASSLGSNYEQYF; CDR3nt: TGTGCCAGCAGCTTGGGGAGCAATTACGAGCAGTACTTC
v_gene: TRBV18; abundance: .; j_gene: TRBJ2-3; d_gene: TRBD2; CDR3aa: CASSPPGLAGEGTDTQYF; CDR3nt: TGTGCCAGCTCACCTCCGGGACTAGCGGGGGAGGGCACAGATACGCAGTATTTT
v_gene: TRBV7-2; abundance: .; j_gene: TRBJ2-7; d_gene: TRBD1; CDR3aa: CASSRVQGAEQYF; CDR3nt: TGTGCCAGCAGCCGGGTTCAGGGGGCCGAGCAGTACTTC
v_gene: TRBV5-5; abundance: .; j_gene: TRBJ1-2; d_gene: .; CDR3aa: CASSQTGTNYGYTF; CDR3nt: TGTGCCAGCAGCCAGACAGGTACTAACTATGGCTACACCTTC
v_gene: TRBV7-2; abundance: .; j_gene: TRBJ1-4; d_gene: .; CDR3aa: CASSFYQFSDSGLFF; CDR3nt: TGTGCCAGCAGCTTTTATCAATTTTCGGATTCAGGACTGTTTTTT
v_gene: TRBV24-1; abundance: .; j_gene: TRBJ1-6; d_gene: .; CDR3aa: CATSGSSYNSPLHF; CDR3nt: TGTGCCACCAGTGGCAGCTCCTATAATTCACCCCTCCACTTT
v_gene: TRBV9; abundance: .; j_gene: TRBJ2-3; d_gene: .; CDR3aa: CASSVGPGVGTDTQYF; CDR3nt: TGTGCCAGCAGCGTAGGCCCGGGGGTTGGGACAGATACGCAGTATTTT
v_gene: TRBV7-9; abundance: .; j_gene: TRBJ1-4; d_gene: TRBD1; CDR3aa: CASSSYRGSTNEKLFF; CDR3nt: TGTGCCAGCAGCTCGTACAGGGGTAGCACTAATGAAAAACTGTTTTTT
v_gene: TRBV9; abundance: .; j_gene: TRBJ2-3; d_gene: TRBD1; CDR3aa: CASSVRTGGSGDTQYF; CDR3nt: TGTGCCAGCAGCGTGCGGACAGGGGGCTCGGGAGATACGCAGTATTTT
v_gene: TRBV6-4; abundance: .; j_gene: TRBJ1-6; d_gene: TRBD1; CDR3aa: CASKGTANSPLHF; CDR3nt: TGTGCCAGCAAGGGGACAGCTAATTCACCCCTCCACTTT
v_gene: TRBV27; abundance: .; j_gene: TRBJ1-2; d_gene: .; CDR3aa: CASSFGRASRLYGYTF; CDR3nt: TGTGCCAGCAGTTTTGGGAGGGCATCAAGACTCTATGGCTACACCTTC
v_gene: TRBV21-1; abundance: .; j_gene: TRBJ2-4; d_gene: .; CDR3aa: CASSKRGLAKNIQYF; CDR3nt: TGTGCCAGCAGCAAAAGAGGCTTAGCCAAAAACATTCAGTACTTC
v_gene: TRBV5-4; abundance: .; j_gene: TRBJ1-2; d_gene: .; CDR3aa: CASSPGRDYGYTF; CDR3nt: TGTGCCAGCTCCCCCGGGAGGGATTATGGCTACACCTTC
v_gene: TRBV15; abundance: .; j_gene: TRBJ2-1; d_gene: .; CDR3aa: CATSRDLPGGANEQFF; CDR3nt: TGTGCCACCAGCAGAGATCTGCCGGGGGGCGCGAATGAGCAGTTCTTC
v_gene: TRBV27; abundance: .; j_gene: TRBJ2-7; d_gene: .; CDR3aa: CASSFQGISYEQYF; CDR3nt: TGTGCCAGCAGTTTCCAGGGTATCTCCTACGAGCAGTACTTC
v_gene: TRBV2; abundance: .; j_gene: TRBJ1-5; d_gene: TRBD1; CDR3aa: CASRTGQGGQPQHF; CDR3nt: TGTGCCAGCAGAACCGGACAGGGGGGTCAGCCCCAGCATTTT
v_gene: TRBV6-5; abundance: few; j_gene: TRBJ1-2; d_gene: TRBD1; CDR3aa: CASGKTGALEGYTF; CDR3nt: TGTGCCAGCGGCAAGACAGGGGCCCTTGAAGGCTACACCTTC
v_gene: TRBV7-3; abundance: few; j_gene: TRBJ1-1; d_gene: TRBD1; CDR3aa: CASSLQGATTEAFF; CDR3nt: TGTGCCAGCAGCTTACAGGGGGCGACCACTGAAGCTTTCTTT
v_gene: TRBV21-1; abundance: .; j_gene: TRBJ1-2; d_gene: .; CDR3aa: CASSPDRGQSYTF; CDR3nt: TGTGCCAGCAGCCCTGACAGGGGTCAGAGCTACACCTTC
v_gene: TRBV19; abundance: .; j_gene: TRBJ1-2; d_gene: TRBD1; CDR3aa: CASSLDERQGVGYTF; CDR3nt: TGTGCCAGTAGTTTGGATGAGCGACAGGGGGTTGGCTACACCTTC
v_gene: TRBV6-5; abundance: .; j_gene: TRBJ1-1; d_gene: .; CDR3aa: CASRDTNKNTEAFF; CDR3nt: TGTGCCAGCAGAGATACTAACAAGAACACTGAAGCTTTCTTT
v_gene: TRBV5-6; abundance: .; j_gene: TRBJ1-2; d_gene: .; CDR3aa: CASSLATGGYTF; CDR3nt: TGTGCCAGCAGCTTGGCAACAGGAGGCTACACCTTC
v_gene: TRBV4-1; abundance: .; j_gene: TRBJ1-3; d_gene: .; CDR3aa: CASSQVQGPSSGNTIYF; CDR3nt: TGCGCCAGCAGCCAAGTTCAGGGGCCGAGCTCTGGAAACACCATATATTTT
v_gene: TRBV30; abundance: few; j_gene: TRBJ1-6; d_gene: .; CDR3aa: CAWSGGGNSPLHF; CDR3nt: TGTGCCTGGAGTGGGGGGGGGAATTCACCCCTCCACTTT
v_gene: TRBV12-3/TRBV12-4; abundance: .; j_gene: TRBJ2-1; d_gene: .; CDR3aa: CASRTTGYRQFF; CDR3nt: TGTGCCAGCAGGACTACAGGGTACCGGCAGTTCTTC
v_gene: TRBV28; abundance: once; j_gene: TRBJ1-5; d_gene: TRBD1; CDR3aa: CASSLNRGHQPQHF; CDR3nt: TGTGCCAGCAGTTTAAACAGGGGGCATCAGCCCCAGCATTTT
v_gene: TRBV2; abundance: few; j_gene: TRBJ1-2; d_gene: .; CDR3aa: CASQTGNYGYTF; CDR3nt: TGTGCCAGCCAGACAGGAAACTATGGCTACACCTTC
v_gene: TRBV19; abundance: .; j_gene: TRBJ2-7; d_gene: TRBD2; CDR3aa: CASSDWGLNSYEQYF; CDR3nt: TGTGCCAGTAGTGACTGGGGACTAAACTCCTACGAGCAGTACTTC
v_gene: TRBV7-9; abundance: .; j_gene: TRBJ2-3; d_gene: TRBD1; CDR3aa: CASSRGTGRLTDTQYF; CDR3nt: TGTGCCAGCAGCCGGGGGACAGGGAGGTTGACAGATACGCAGTATTTT
v_gene: TRBV18; abundance: few; j_gene: TRBJ2-3; d_gene: TRBD2; CDR3aa: CASSPLRTSGGSTDTQYF; CDR3nt: TGTGCCAGCTCACCACTAAGGACTAGCGGGGGAAGCACAGATACGCAGTATTTT
v_gene: TRBV29-1; abundance: few; j_gene: TRBJ1-5; d_gene: .; CDR3aa: CSVVVAGQPQHF; CDR3nt: TGCAGCGTTGTGGTCGCCGGTCAGCCCCAGCATTTT
v_gene: TRBV5-8; abundance: .; j_gene: TRBJ1-3; d_gene: .; CDR3aa: CASSLYILSGNTIYF; CDR3nt: TGTGCCAGCAGCTTGTACATTCTCTCTGGAAACACCATATATTTT
v_gene: TRBV29-1; abundance: few; j_gene: TRBJ2-2; d_gene: TRBD2; CDR3aa: CSAQASGGARTGELFF; CDR3nt: TGCAGCGCTCAGGCTAGCGGGGGGGCGAGGACCGGGGAGCTGTTTTTT
v_gene: TRBV14; abundance: .; j_gene: TRBJ1-6; d_gene: TRBD1; CDR3aa: CASSPQARGTLHF; CDR3nt: TGTGCCAGCAGCCCTCAGGCCAGGGGGACCCTCCACTTT
v_gene: TRBV5-4; abundance: .; j_gene: TRBJ1-2; d_gene: TRBD1; CDR3aa: CASSALSGQYGYTF; CDR3nt: TGTGCCAGCAGCGCCCTTTCGGGACAGTATGGCTACACCTTC
v_gene: TRBV27; abundance: .; j_gene: TRBJ1-6; d_gene: TRBD1; CDR3aa: CASSFQGANSPLHF; CDR3nt: TGTGCCAGCAGTTTTCAGGGGGCGAATTCACCCCTCCACTTT